The 5 T cell receptor delta chains given below trace back to one sample, sequenced in a study of gamma-delta T cells after stem cell transplantation. TCRdb re-called the RT-PCR reads via CATT. Among 2,500 or so delta-chain clones listed, 22% were seen once. The sequenced sample consisted of gamma-delta T cells. All receptors derive from a human donor. It is not recorded whose cells these are; they may come from a transplant donor.

In its sample, this clone ranks as medium-sized. The chain couples TRDV2 to TRDJ1; 8 bases agree with TRDD3. V trimming: 0 bases; J trimming: 3 bases; junction bases outside the gene matches: 20. In germline, CDR1 is GEAIGNYY, CDR2 EKD. The CDR3 length is 20 residues. In DNA form, the CDR3 reads TGTGCCTGTGACACCCTACCTCCACGTGCTGGGGGACACCTACCCGATAAACTCATCTTT. Translation gives CACDTLPPRAGGHLPDKLIF.

Details on this clone: This is likely an artifact of a read error, given a far larger clone one base away. This chain joins TRDV2 and TRDJ1, with D maybe TRDD3 (5 bases). Germline CDR1 and CDR2: GEAIGNYY and EKD. The CDR3 totals 14 residues. Trimming removed 3 bases from V and 3 bases from J, with 13 bases in between. Here the CDR3 reads CACDYRGLPDKLIF. CDR3 sequence (DNA): TGTGCCTGTGACTACAGGGGGCTCCCCGATAAACTCATCTTT.

By frequency in the sample, this clone is medium-sized. The chain links TRDV3 to TRDJ1, with TRDD3 identical over 7 bases. Trimming at V came to 0 bases and at J to 5 bases, leaving 12 bases not matched to a gene. The CDR3 runs to 15 residues. Germline CDR1 and CDR2: TVYSNPD and GDNSRS (reference sequence). Written as DNA, the CDR3 is TGTGCCTTTAGATCGACTGGGGAGTGGGCTGATAAACTCATCTTT. This sequence encodes CAFRSTGEWADKLIF.

This clone is classed as medium-sized (0.01 to 0.1%). The chain combines TRDV1 with TRDJ2; 7 nucleotides align to TRDD3. The CDR3 is 18 amino acids. Germline V gene lookup returns CDR1 TSWWSYY and CDR2 QGS. V gave up 4 bases and J gave up 0 bases; unmatched junction bases: 11. The CDR3 sequence is CALGASNRTGALTAQLFF. The CDR3 DNA is TGTGCTCTTGGGGCCTCTAACCGAACTGGGGCTTTGACAGCACAACTCTTCTTT.

As to this clone: It differs at one base from a far larger clone, so likely a read error. The gene calls are TRDV1 and TRDJ1; D tentatively reads TRDD2 or TRDD3 (7 bases each). Trimming shortened V by 1 base and J by 0 bases, and 18 bases separated the two germline ends. Germline CDR1 TSWWSYY, CDR2 QGS. The CDR3 runs to 18 residues. The CDR3 region is CALGERSFLGVDTDKLIF. CDR3 bases: TGTGCTCTTGGGGAACGGTCCTTCCTGGGGGTCGACACCGATAAACTCATCTTT.